One sample yielded the 25 T cell receptor beta chains listed below, sequenced in a study of shared T cell receptors in the human thymus. Only in-frame clones appear in the TCRdb table, and some are missing; sequencing was by immunoSEQ multiplex PCR. The table has about 660,000 clones, around 87% seen once. These data also formed part of another study, on human thymus T cells.

The sample taken for sequencing was thymocytes. The receptor source for this set is a boy younger than two with a congenital heart defect.

The J gene is TRBJ2-7, the V gene TRBV2, with TRBD1 as a possible D gene (5 bases). The CDR3 totals 17 residues. Germline V CDR1 and CDR2: SNHLY, FYNNEI. V lost 5 bases and J lost 2, with 22 bases in between. The CDR3 sequence is CASSKGSQVGATYEQYF. The CDR3 DNA reads TGTGCCAGCAGTAAAGGTAGTCAGGTTGGGGCTACCTACGAGCAGTACTTC.

The chain uses TRBV9 and TRBJ2-7; possible D gene TRBD1, 5 bases. CDR3 length equals 14 residues. The ends were cut back, 3 bases at V and 0 bases at J, with 10 bases in the middle. Germline-derived CDR1 and CDR2 are SGDLS and YYNGEE. The CDR3 spells CASSETDSSYEQYF. The CDR3, as DNA: TGTGCCAGCAGCGAGACAGACAGCTCCTACGAGCAGTACTTC.

The V call is TRBV12-5, the J call TRBJ1-5, with D perhaps TRBD1 (6 bases). V dropped 3 bases and J dropped 5 bases, with 8 bases sitting between them. The length of the CDR3 is 13 residues. Germline V gene data show CDR1 as LGHNT and CDR2 as FRNRAP. This chain's CDR3 is CASGFRGDQPQHF. CDR3 nucleotides: TGTGCTAGTGGTTTCAGGGGTGATCAGCCCCAGCATTTT.

The CDR3 DNA reads TGCGCCAGCAGCGACGGGTCGTACAATGAGCAGTTCTTC. Translating gives CASSDGSYNEQFF. V usage is TRBV4-3 and J usage is TRBJ2-1, with no clear D. The CDR3 is 13 amino acids. From germline, CDR1 is LGHNA and CDR2 YSLEER. V dropped 5 bases and J dropped 4 bases, with 9 bases sitting between them.

This chain joins TRBV27 and TRBJ2-4, with 9 nucleotides matching TRBD1. This CDR3 spans 18 amino acids. Germline CDR1 and CDR2: MNHEY and SMNVEV (reference sequence). V was clipped by 5 bases and J by 1 base; unmatched bases: 12. CDR3 nucleotide sequence: TGTGCCAGCAGTCCGGGACAGGGACCAGATATGGCCAAAAACATTCAGTACTTC. This codes for CASSPGQGPDMAKNIQYF.

This sequence joins TRBV15 and TRBJ2-3; no definite D call. Looked up from germline, CDR1 is LNHNV and CDR2 is YYDKDF (reference sequence). The CDR3 runs 13 residues. V lost 2 bases and J lost 6, with 9 bases in between. The CDR3 DNA reads TGTGCCACCAGCAGAAGTTCTAGGGATACGCAGTATTTT. This codes for CATSRSSRDTQYF.

The chain joins TRBV5-1 to TRBJ2-1, with a weak D call TRBD1 (6 bases). Germline-derived CDR1 and CDR2 are SGHRS and YFSETQ. This CDR3 contains 11 residues. Trimming cost V 5 bases and J 11 bases, with 11 bases left between them. The CDR3 DNA reads TGCGCCAGCAGGACCGGGACAAAGCAGTTCTTC. It yields the protein CASRTGTKQFF.

The V gene is TRBV12-5, the J gene TRBJ2-3, with D uncertain. V lost 6 bases and J 1 base, leaving 8 bases between the germline ends. CDR1 is LGHNT and CDR2 is FRNRAP in the germline V gene. The CDR3 length is 13 residues. The CDR3 DNA reads TGTGCTAGTGGATCTGCGGGCACAGATACGCAGTATTTT. This sequence encodes CASGSAGTDTQYF.

With regard to this clone: One junction end does not reproduce the germline sequence, and a read error may be involved. The V call is TRBV4-2, the J call TRBJ2-7, with D maybe TRBD1 (6 bases). The germline CDR1 and CDR2 sequences are LGHNA and YNFKEQ. This CDR3 contains 12 residues. Here the CDR3 reads CASRDDRSEQYF. CDR3 coding DNA: TGTGCCAGCAGAGACGACAGGTCTGAGCAATACTTC.

The genes are TRBV6-5 and TRBJ1-1, with D possibly being TRBD1 (6 bases). Between the trimmed V and J ends, which lost 0 bases and 1 base, there was a span of 9 bases. This CDR3 has 15 amino acids. In germline, CDR1 is MNHEY, CDR2 SVGAGI. DNA of the CDR3: TGTGCCAGCAGTTACTCGGCGGGGGCGAACACTGAAGCTTTCTTT. Protein: CASSYSAGANTEAFF.

The CDR3 loop is CASSPGGGKETQYF. CDR3 sequence (DNA): TGTGCCAGCTCTCCTGGGGGGGGAAAAGAGACCCAGTACTTC. The chain uses TRBV27 and TRBJ2-5; 7 bases are shared with TRBD2. V dropped 8 bases and J dropped 3; count of bases not matched to a gene: 9. The germline CDR1 and CDR2 sequences are MNHEY and SMNVEV (reference sequence). The CDR3 contains 14 residues.

The J gene is TRBJ1-5, the V gene TRBV11-2; no firm D call. Looked up from germline, CDR1 is SGHAT and CDR2 is FQNNGV. This CDR3 is built from 17 residues. Trimming took 1 base from V and 0 from J, leaving 13 bases between them. The CDR3 reads CASSLAPSGSSNQPQHF. CDR3 DNA: TGTGCCAGCAGCTTAGCTCCTTCCGGGTCTAGCAATCAGCCCCAGCATTTT.

This rearrangement joins TRBV7-9 to TRBJ2-7; 9 positions agree with TRBD2. Germline values: CDR1 SEHNR, CDR2 FQNEAQ (reference sequence). The V gene end was trimmed by 1 base and the J gene end by 4 bases; junction bases not matched to a gene: 8. CDR3 length: 16 residues. The CDR3 DNA sequence: TGTGCCAGCAGCTTAGTAGTGGCGGGAGGGGGGTACGAGCAGTACTTC. Its translation: CASSLVVAGGGYEQYF.

The rearrangement uses TRBV19 and TRBJ1-2; TRBD1 agrees at 9 bases. Germline CDR1 LNHDA, CDR2 SQIVND (reference sequence). The junction had 10 bases not matched to a gene; V was cut back by 7 bases and J by 1 base. The CDR3 is made up of 16 amino acids. The chain's CDR3 is CASIPGTGNINYGYTF. The CDR3 DNA is TGTGCCAGTATCCCCGGGACAGGGAACATTAACTATGGCTACACCTTC. The full variable domain, its missing parts supplied by reference TRBV19 and TRBJ1-2, is DGGITQSPKYLFRKEGQNVTLSCEQNLNHDAMYWYRQDPGQGLRLIYYSQIVNDFQKGDIAEGYSVSREKKESFPLTVTSAQKNPTAFYLCASIPGTGNINYGYTFGSGTRLTVV.

This chain links TRBV28 with TRBJ1-5; 12 bases map to TRBD1. V shed 7 bases and J 2 bases; nucleotides not matched to a gene: 12. The germline V gene encodes CDR1 MDHEN and CDR2 SYDVKM. The CDR3 length is 18 residues. This chain's CDR3 is CASIHRGTGGEGNQPQHF. Written as DNA, the CDR3 is TGTGCCAGCATCCATAGGGGGACAGGGGGCGAGGGCAATCAGCCCCAGCATTTT.

This clone showed up just a few times. The chain is built from TRBV29-1 and TRBJ1-2; D not certain. CDR3 size: 13 residues. Deletions cut 3 bases from V and 0 bases from J, with 8 bases between. Germline assignment: CDR1 SQVTM and CDR2 ANQGSEA. The CDR3 DNA is TGCAGCGTTGAGGAGACTACTAACTATGGCTACACCTTC. Translation: CSVEETTNYGYTF.

This chain connects TRBV5-1 to TRBJ2-2; D not certain. V lost 4 bases, J lost 6 bases, and 13 bases lay in between. The CDR3 has 14 residues. Per germline, CDR1 SGHRS and CDR2 YFSETQ. The CDR3: CASSARLWAGELFF. The CDR3 DNA reads TGCGCCAGCAGCGCCCGACTTTGGGCCGGGGAGCTGTTTTTT.

This chain connects TRBV27 to TRBJ2-5; TRBD2 is a possible D gene (5 bases). The V gene's germline CDR1 is MNHEY and CDR2 SMNVEV (reference sequence). The V and J ends lost 3 bases and 13 bases respectively, with 21 bases between them. The CDR3 is made up of 14 amino acids. The CDR3 reads CASSFTRGLPLLYF. As DNA, the CDR3 is TGTGCCAGCAGTTTTACCCGCGGGCTCCCGCTTCTGTACTTC.

This chain joins TRBV5-1 and TRBJ1-2; tentative D call: TRBD1 (6 bases). Trimming stripped 4 bases from V and 3 bases from J, with 16 bases between. CDR1 and CDR2 (germline): SGHRS, YFSETQ. The CDR3 length is 15 residues. The CDR3: CASSGRDIGYYGYTF. The CDR3 nucleotides read TGCGCCAGCAGCGGCCGGGACATCGGTTACTATGGCTACACCTTC.

The chain joins TRBV11-2 to TRBJ2-1; 7 nucleotides line up with TRBD2. The V gene's germline CDR1 is SGHAT and CDR2 FQNNGV. There are 17 residues in the CDR3. The ends lost 1 base at V and 0 bases at J; junction bases unmatched: 6. The CDR3 nucleotides are TGTGCCAGCAGCTTAGTCCAGCGGGATAACTCCTACAATGAGCAGTTCTTC. Amino acids: CASSLVQRDNSYNEQFF. The full variable domain, rest sourced from reference TRBV11-2 and TRBJ2-1, is EAGVAQSPRYKIIEKRQSVAFWCNPISGHATLYWYQQILGQGPKLLIQFQNNGVVDDSQLPKDRFSAERLKGVDSTLKIQPAKLEDSAVYLCASSLVQRDNSYNEQFFGPGTRLTVL.

The V gene is TRBV10-3, the J gene TRBJ2-3, with 8 nucleotides matching TRBD2. Looked up from germline, CDR1 is ENHRY and CDR2 is SYGVKD. With 2 bases clipped from V and 2 bases from J, the junction kept 9 bases outside the gene matches. The length of the CDR3 is 17 residues. The CDR3 loop reads CAISEGVGREATDTQYF. In DNA, the CDR3 is TGTGCCATCAGTGAGGGGGTGGGGCGGGAGGCCACAGATACGCAGTATTTT.

The chain uses TRBV5-6 and TRBJ2-4, with 8 bases identical to TRBD2. Losses at the gene ends were 3 bases for V and 1 base for J; bases not matched to a gene: 9. The germline gives CDR1 SGHDT, CDR2 YYEEEE. This CDR3 spans 17 amino acids. CDR3 loop: CASSSTSGGGAKNIQYF. The CDR3 bases are TGTGCCAGCAGCTCTACTAGCGGAGGGGGGGCCAAAAACATTCAGTACTTC.

This chain links TRBV18 with TRBJ1-1; no definite D call. Per germline, CDR1 KGHSH and CDR2 LQKENI. The V gene lost 4 bases and the J gene lost 0 bases, with 9 bases spanning the gap. The CDR3 is 14 amino acids. CDR3 DNA sequence: TGTGCCAGCTCACGACACAGAATGAACACTGAAGCTTTCTTT. It translates to CASSRHRMNTEAFF.

This clone was counted only a few times. The rearrangement joins TRBV27 to TRBJ1-5; D gene unclear. V shed 3 bases and J shed 8 bases, with 17 bases lying between them. CDR3 length: 15 residues. The germline CDR1 and CDR2 sequences are MNHEY and SMNVEV (reference sequence). CDR3 in amino acids: CASSLIGEAREPQHF. CDR3 nucleotide sequence: TGTGCCAGCAGTTTGATTGGGGAGGCGAGGGAGCCCCAGCATTTT.

The chain uses TRBV27 and TRBJ2-1; D may be TRBD2 (6 bases). Germline CDR1 is MNHEY and CDR2 is SMNVEV (reference sequence). V gave up 7 bases and J gave up 0 bases, with 13 bases separating them. The CDR3 is 15 residues long. The CDR3 loop is CASNDASASYNEQFF. The DNA of the CDR3 is TGTGCCAGCAACGACGCTAGCGCCTCCTACAATGAGCAGTTCTTC.